One sample yielded the 3 T cell receptor beta chains listed below, sequenced in a study of cytomegalovirus exposure and HLA in healthy donors. The PCR was carried out with 60 Vbeta primers and 13 Jbeta primers. Data came from immunoSEQ multiplex PCR; TCRdb stores just in-frame clones and leaves some out. The data contain 70,000 to 100,000 clones, approximately 80% of them singletons. Sequencing used PBMCs. Receptor source: a man aged 50-59 years in good health and CMV-seropositive.

The chain uses TRBV7-5 and TRBJ2-7; TRBD1 was called by the table and not checked on the DNA. TRBV7-5 is described as a pseudogene. The length of the CDR3 is 9 residues. This chain's CDR3 is CVRSPDASF. CDR3 nucleotides: TGTGTCAGAAGTCCAGATGCAAGCTTC.

In its sample, this clone was seen a few times. The J gene is TRBJ2-1, the V gene TRBV28; D gene unclear. Trimming took 7 bases from V and 0 from J, leaving 7 bases between them. Germline CDR1 MDHEN, CDR2 SYDVKM. CDR3 length: 13 amino acids. CDR3 in amino acids: CASIAGSYNEQFF. DNA for the CDR3: TGTGCCAGCATAGCTGGCTCCTACAATGAGCAGTTCTTC.

J is TRBJ2-3 and V is TRBV4-3; TRBD2 matches at 8 bases. The CDR3 spans 20 residues. Germline CDR1 LGHNA, CDR2 YSLEER. After removal of 0 bases from V and 1 base from J, the junction contained 15 bases not matched to a gene. The CDR3 sequence is CASSQDPSGSVGWGTDTQYF. The DNA of the CDR3 is TGCGCCAGCAGCCAAGATCCCAGCGGGAGCGTTGGGTGGGGCACAGATACGCAGTATTTT.